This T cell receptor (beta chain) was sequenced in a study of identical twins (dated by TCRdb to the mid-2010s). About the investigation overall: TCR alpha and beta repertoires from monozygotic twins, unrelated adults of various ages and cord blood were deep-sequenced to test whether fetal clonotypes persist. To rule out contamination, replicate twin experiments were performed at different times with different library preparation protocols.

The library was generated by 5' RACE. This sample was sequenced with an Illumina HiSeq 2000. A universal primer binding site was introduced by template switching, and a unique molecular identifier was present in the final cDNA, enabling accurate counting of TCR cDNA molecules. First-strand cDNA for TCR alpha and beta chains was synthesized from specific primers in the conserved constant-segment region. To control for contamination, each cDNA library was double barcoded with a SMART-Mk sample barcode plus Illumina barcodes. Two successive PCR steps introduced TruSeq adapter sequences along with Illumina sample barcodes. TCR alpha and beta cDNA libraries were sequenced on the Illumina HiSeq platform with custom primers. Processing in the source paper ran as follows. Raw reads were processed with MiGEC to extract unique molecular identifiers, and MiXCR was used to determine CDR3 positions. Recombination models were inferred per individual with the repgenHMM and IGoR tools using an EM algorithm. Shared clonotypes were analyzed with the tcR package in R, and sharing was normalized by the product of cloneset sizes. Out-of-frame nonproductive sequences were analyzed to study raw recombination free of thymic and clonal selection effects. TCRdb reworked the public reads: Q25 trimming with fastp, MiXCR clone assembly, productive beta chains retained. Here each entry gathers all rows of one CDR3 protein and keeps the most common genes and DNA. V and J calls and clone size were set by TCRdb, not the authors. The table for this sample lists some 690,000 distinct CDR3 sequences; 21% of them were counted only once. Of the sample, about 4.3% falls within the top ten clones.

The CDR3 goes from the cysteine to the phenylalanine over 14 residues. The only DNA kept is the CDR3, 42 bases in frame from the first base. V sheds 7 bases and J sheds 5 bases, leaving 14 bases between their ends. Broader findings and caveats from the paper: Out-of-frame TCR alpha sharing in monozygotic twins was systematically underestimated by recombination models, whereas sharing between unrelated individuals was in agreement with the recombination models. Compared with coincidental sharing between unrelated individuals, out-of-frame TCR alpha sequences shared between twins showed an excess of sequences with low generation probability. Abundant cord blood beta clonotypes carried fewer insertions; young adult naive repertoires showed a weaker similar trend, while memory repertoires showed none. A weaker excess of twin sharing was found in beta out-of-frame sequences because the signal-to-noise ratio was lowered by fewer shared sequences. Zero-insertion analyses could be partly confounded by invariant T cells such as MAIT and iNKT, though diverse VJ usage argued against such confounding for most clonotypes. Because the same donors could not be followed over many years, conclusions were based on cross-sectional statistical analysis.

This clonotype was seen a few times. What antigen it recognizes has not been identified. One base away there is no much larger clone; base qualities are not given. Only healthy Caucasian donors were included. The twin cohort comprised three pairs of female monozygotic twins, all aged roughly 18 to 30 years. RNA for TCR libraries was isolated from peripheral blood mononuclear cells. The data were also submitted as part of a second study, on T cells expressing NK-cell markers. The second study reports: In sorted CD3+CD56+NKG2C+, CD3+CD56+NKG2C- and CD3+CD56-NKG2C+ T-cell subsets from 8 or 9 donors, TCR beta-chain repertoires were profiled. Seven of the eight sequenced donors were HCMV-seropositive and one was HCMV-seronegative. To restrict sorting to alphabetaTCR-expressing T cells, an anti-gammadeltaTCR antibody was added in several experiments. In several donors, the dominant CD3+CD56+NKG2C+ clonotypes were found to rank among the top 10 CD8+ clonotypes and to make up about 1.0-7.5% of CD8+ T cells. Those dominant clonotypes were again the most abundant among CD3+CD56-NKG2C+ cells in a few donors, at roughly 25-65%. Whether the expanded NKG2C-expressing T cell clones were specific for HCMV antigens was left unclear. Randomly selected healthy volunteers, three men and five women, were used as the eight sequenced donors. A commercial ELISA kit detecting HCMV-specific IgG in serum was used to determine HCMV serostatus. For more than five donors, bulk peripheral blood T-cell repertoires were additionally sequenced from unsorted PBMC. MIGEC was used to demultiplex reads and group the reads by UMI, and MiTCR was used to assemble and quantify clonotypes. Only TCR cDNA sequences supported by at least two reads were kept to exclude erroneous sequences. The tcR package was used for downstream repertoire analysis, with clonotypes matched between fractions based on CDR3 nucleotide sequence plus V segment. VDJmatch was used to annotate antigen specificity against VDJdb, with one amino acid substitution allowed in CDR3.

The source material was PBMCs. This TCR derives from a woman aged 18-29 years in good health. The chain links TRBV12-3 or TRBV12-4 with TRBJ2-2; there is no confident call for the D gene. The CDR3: CASTLWGITGELFF. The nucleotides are TGTGCCAGCACCCTCTGGGGTATTACCGGGGAGCTGTTTTTT.